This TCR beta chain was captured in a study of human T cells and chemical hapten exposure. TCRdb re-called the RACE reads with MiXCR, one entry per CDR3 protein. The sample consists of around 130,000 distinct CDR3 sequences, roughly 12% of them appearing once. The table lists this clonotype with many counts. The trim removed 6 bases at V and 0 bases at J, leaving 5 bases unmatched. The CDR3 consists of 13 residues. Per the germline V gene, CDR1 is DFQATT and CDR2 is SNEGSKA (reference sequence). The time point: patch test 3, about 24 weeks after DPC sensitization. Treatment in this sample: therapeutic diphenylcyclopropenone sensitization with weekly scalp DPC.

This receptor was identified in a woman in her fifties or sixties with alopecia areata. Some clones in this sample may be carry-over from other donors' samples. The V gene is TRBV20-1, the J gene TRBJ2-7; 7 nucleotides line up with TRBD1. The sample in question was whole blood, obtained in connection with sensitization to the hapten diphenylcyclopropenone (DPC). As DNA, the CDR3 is TGCAGTGCCCCGACAGGGAACTCCTACGAGCAGTACTTC. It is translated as CSAPTGNSYEQYF.